Below are 10 T cell receptor beta chains sequenced from a single sample in a study of beta chain features in type 1 diabetes. All of the isolated RNA was reverse transcribed, so expressed TCRB transcripts were sequenced. Sequencing used immunoSEQ multiplex PCR; TCRdb keeps in-frame clones, though not all of them. The top ten clones hold 0.65% of a sample with about 140,000 clones, about 9.7% of them seen once. Sequenced input: central memory CD4+ T cells from blood. All receptors derive from a woman aged 40 to 55 in good health.

Only a few counts were recorded for this clone. The chain uses TRBV4-3 and TRBJ2-3; D possibly corresponds to TRBD1 (7 bases). The germline V gene has CDR1 LGHNA and CDR2 YSLEER. CDR3 size: 16 residues. V was pared by 0 bases and J by 3 bases, with 13 bases between. The CDR3 nucleotides read TGCGCCAGCAGCCAAGAAGTTCAGGGGGGTACAGATACGCAGTATTTT. This sequence encodes CASSQEVQGGTDTQYF.

This clone was seen a few times. The genes are TRBV15 and TRBJ1-5; D unresolved. V dropped 6 bases and J dropped 0 bases, with 15 bases sitting between them. This CDR3 contains 16 residues. CDR1 LNHNV and CDR2 YYDKDF come from the germline V gene (reference sequence). The CDR3 loop is CATSQRVGYSNQPQHF. The CDR3 DNA follows: TGTGCCACCAGTCAGAGAGTGGGCTATAGCAATCAGCCCCAGCATTTT. Complete variable domain (other parts from reference TRBV15 and TRBJ1-5): DAMVIQNPRYQVTQFGKPVTLSCSQTLNHNVMYWYQQKSSQAPKLLFHYYDKDFNNEADTPDNFQSRRPNTSFCFLDIRSPGLGDTAMYLCATSQRVGYSNQPQHFGDGTRLSIL.

This clone was observed a handful of times. The J gene is TRBJ1-2, the V gene TRBV27; 8 nucleotides agree with TRBD1. V dropped 3 bases and J dropped 8; count of bases not matched to a gene: 8. Germline loops: CDR1 MNHEY, CDR2 SMNVEV (reference sequence). The CDR3 has 14 residues. The CDR3 protein is CASSFDRGRTGYTF. DNA of the CDR3: TGTGCCAGCAGTTTCGACAGGGGAAGAACAGGCTACACCTTC.

J is TRBJ2-2 and V is TRBV27; D not resolved. This CDR3 comprises 14 residues. Germline CDR1 and CDR2: MNHEY and SMNVEV (reference sequence). Trimming took 2 bases from V and 0 from J, leaving 4 bases between them. As DNA, the CDR3 is TGTGCCAGCAGTTTAATAACGAACACCGGGGAGCTGTTTTTT. It codes for CASSLITNTGELFF.

V is TRBV6-6 and J is TRBJ1-3, with 8 bases that match TRBD1. J was trimmed by 5 bases and V by 7 bases; bases with no gene match: 7. Looked up from germline, CDR1 is MNHNY and CDR2 is SVGAGI (reference sequence). The CDR3 extends over 14 amino acids. Here the CDR3 reads CASNSGQGRNTIYF. CDR3 sequence (DNA): TGTGCCAGCAACTCCGGACAGGGAAGAAACACCATATATTTT.

CDR3 residues: CASSPHADQPQHF. The CDR3 DNA reads TGTGCCAGCAGCCCCCACGCGGATCAGCCCCAGCATTTT. This chain connects TRBV4-2 to TRBJ1-5; D is unresolved. The CDR3 is made up of 13 amino acids. Germline V CDR1 and CDR2: LGHNA, YNFKEQ. The V end lost 4 bases, the J end lost 5 bases, and 9 bases lay between the germline ends.

This chain joins TRBV27 and TRBJ1-6; no clear D. Germline CDR1 is MNHEY and CDR2 is SMNVEV (reference sequence). The V end lost 0 bases, the J end lost 0 bases, and 6 bases lay between the germline ends. The CDR3 loop spans 16 amino acids. The CDR3, as DNA: TGTGCCAGCAGTTTATCAGCGAACTCCTATAATTCACCCCTCCACTTT. Translation: CASSLSANSYNSPLHF.

This clone was counted only a few times. V gene TRBV27 combines with J gene TRBJ1-1, with D perhaps TRBD1 (6 bases). Trimming removed 8 bases at V and 4 bases at J, with 8 bases between. The germline CDR1 and CDR2 sequences are MNHEY and SMNVEV (reference sequence). This CDR3 is 11 amino acids long. CDR3 coding DNA: TGTGCCAGCTCCAGGGGCACTGAAGCTTTCTTT. Translation: CASSRGTEAFF.

This chain joins TRBV5-6 and TRBJ1-5; 11 bases agree with TRBD1. Losses at the gene ends were 4 bases for V and 5 bases for J; bases not matched to a gene: 11. The V gene's germline CDR1 is SGHDT and CDR2 YYEEEE. The CDR3 contains 17 residues. The CDR3 spells CASSPDGTGGEDQPQHF. In DNA, the CDR3 is TGTGCCAGCAGCCCGGACGGGACAGGGGGGGAGGATCAGCCCCAGCATTTT.

This clone was detected many times. V gene TRBV5-1 combines with J gene TRBJ2-1, with 12 bases aligning to TRBD2. This CDR3 has 16 amino acids. V dropped 4 bases and J dropped 6; count of bases not matched to a gene: 8. Germline V gene lookup returns CDR1 SGHRS and CDR2 YFSETQ. CDR3 amino acids: CASSPPLAGGGNEQFF. CDR3 coding DNA: TGCGCCAGCAGCCCTCCGCTAGCGGGGGGGGGCAATGAGCAGTTCTTC.